This note documents a single TCR beta chain sequence. Antigen specificity is unknown. Method: immunoSEQ multiplex PCR; TCRdb's copy keeps in-frame clones and lacks some. Among around 2.3 million clones listed, under 97% were seen once. With V trimmed by 7 bases and J by 2 bases, 5 bases remained unmatched. The germline V gene encodes CDR1 SGHTS and CDR2 YDEGEE. The CDR3 consists of 15 residues. The source of the sample is a study of shared clonotypes between healthy human individuals. Regarding the study as a whole: In general, naive subsets displayed greater estimated richness than memory subsets did.

The genes are TRBV5-8 and TRBJ2-6; TRBD1 matches at 8 bases. The origin of this receptor is a man aged 18 to 29 in good health. What was sequenced was naive CD4+ T cells sorted from blood. Subset given: CD45RA+ positively selected. The CDR3 loop is CASRLRGPGANVLTF. CDR3 sequence (DNA): TGTGCCAGCCGACTCAGGGGGCCTGGGGCCAACGTCCTGACTTTC.